The entry below describes one T cell receptor beta chain. Its target is not known. This sample was taken from a study of a mutant IDH1 vaccine in newly diagnosed glioma. On the study more broadly: Initiation of the vaccine course occurred 4-6 weeks after radiotherapy alone, or alongside temozolomide cycles. Standard pretreatment was either radiotherapy, temozolomide, or, for most, radiochemotherapy with temozolomide.

The CDR3 is made up of 15 amino acids. CDR1 and CDR2 from the germline V gene are LNHDA and SQIVND (reference sequence). V gave up 7 bases and J gave up 6 bases; unmatched junction bases: 9. Regarding time point: week 11, during vaccination. The investigators gave 300 ug of mutant IDH1 20-mer peptide in each vaccine dose, together with topical imiquimod. The repertoire was sequenced with immunoSEQ multiplex PCR; TCRdb's copy has only in-frame clones and lacks some. In the table there are 110,000 or so clones, almost 90% of which are singletons. The sequencing used PBMCs, collected from a glioma patient whose treatment included an IDH1 peptide vaccine. The chain links TRBV19 to TRBJ2-1; 10 bases line up with TRBD2. The clonotype comes from a woman aged 50 to 65 with glioma. The CDR3 spells CASKSLAGVFNEQFF. CDR3 nucleotide sequence: TGTGCCAGTAAAAGCCTAGCGGGAGTTTTCAATGAGCAGTTCTTC.